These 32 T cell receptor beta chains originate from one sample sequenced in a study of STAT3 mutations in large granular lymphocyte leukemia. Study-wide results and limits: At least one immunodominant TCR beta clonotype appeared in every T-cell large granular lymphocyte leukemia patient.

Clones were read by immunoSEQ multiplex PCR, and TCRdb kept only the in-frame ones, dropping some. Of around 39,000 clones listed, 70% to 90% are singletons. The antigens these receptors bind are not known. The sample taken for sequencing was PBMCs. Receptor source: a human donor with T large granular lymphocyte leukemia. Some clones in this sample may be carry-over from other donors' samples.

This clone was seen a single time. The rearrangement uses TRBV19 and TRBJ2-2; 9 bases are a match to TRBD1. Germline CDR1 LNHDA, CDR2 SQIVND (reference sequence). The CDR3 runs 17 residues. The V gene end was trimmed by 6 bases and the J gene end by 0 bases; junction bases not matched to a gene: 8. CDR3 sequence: CASRIPTGGTNTGELFF. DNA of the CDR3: TGTGCCAGTAGAATTCCCACAGGGGGCACGAACACCGGGGAGCTGTTTTTT.

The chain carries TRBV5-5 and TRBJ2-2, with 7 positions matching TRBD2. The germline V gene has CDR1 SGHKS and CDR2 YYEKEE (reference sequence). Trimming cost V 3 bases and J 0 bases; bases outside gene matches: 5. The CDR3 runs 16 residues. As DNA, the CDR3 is TGTGCCAGCAGCTCTTCGGCGGGGGCGAACACCGGGGAGCTGTTTTTT. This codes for CASSSSAGANTGELFF.

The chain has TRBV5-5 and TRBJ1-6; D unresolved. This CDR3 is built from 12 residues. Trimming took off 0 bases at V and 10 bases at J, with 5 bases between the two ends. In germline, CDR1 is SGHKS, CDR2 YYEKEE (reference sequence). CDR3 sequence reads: CASSLAVSPLHF. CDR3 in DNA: TGTGCCAGCAGCTTGGCGGTCTCACCCCTCCACTTT. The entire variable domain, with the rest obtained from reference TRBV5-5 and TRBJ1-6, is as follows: DAGVTQSPTHLIKTRGQQVTLRCSPISGHKSVSWYQQVLGQGPQFIFQYYEKEERGRGNFPDRFSARQFPNYSSELNVNALLLGDSALYLCASSLAVSPLHFGNGTRLTVT.

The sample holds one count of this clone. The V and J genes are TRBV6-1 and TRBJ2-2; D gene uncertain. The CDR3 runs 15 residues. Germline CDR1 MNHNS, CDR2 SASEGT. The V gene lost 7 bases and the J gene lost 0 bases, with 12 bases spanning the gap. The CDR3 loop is CASTVGPPNTGELFF. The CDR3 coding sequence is TGTGCCAGCACGGTGGGCCCCCCGAACACCGGGGAGCTGTTTTTT.

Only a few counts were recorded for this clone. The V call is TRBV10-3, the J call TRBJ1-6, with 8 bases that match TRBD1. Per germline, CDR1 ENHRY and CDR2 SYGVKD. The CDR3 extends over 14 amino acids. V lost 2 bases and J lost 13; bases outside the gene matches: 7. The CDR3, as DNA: TGTGCCATCAGTGAGGGCGGGACAGGATTCCCCCTCCACTTT. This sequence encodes CAISEGGTGFPLHF.

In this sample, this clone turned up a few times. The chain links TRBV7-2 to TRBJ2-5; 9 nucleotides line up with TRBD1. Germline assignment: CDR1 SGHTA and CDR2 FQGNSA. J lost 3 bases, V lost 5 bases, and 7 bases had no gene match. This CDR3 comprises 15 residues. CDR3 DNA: TGTGCCAGCAGCAACAGGGGGCGGGTTGAAGAGACCCAGTACTTC. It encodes CASSNRGRVEETQYF. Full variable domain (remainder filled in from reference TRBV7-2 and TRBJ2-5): GAGVSQSPSNKVTEKGKDVELRCDPISGHTALYWYRQSLGQGLEFLIYFQGNSAPDKSGLPSDRFSAERTGGSVSTLTIQRTQQEDSAVYLCASSNRGRVEETQYFGPGTRLLVL.

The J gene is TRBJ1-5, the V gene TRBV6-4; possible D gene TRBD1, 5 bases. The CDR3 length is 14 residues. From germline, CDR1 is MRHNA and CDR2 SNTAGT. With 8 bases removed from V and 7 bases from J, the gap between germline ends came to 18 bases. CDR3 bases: TGTGCCAGCCGTCTCAGGGATTTGAGGCAGCCCCAGCATTTT. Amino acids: CASRLRDLRQPQHF.

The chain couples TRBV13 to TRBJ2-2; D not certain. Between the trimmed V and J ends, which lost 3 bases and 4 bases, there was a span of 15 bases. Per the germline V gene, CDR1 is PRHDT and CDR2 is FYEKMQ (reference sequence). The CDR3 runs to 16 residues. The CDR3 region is CASSFASGLGTGELFF. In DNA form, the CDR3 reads TGTGCCAGCAGCTTCGCCTCCGGGTTGGGCACCGGGGAGCTGTTTTTT.

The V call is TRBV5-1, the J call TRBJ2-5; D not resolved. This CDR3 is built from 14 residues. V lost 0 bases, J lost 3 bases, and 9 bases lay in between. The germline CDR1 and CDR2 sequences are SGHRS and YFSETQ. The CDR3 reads CASSLAVGEETQYF. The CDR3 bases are TGCGCCAGCAGCTTGGCTGTGGGTGAAGAGACCCAGTACTTC.

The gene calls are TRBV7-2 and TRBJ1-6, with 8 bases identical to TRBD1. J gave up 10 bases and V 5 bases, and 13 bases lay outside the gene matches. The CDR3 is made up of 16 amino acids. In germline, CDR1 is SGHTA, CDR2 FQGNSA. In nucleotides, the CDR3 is TGTGCCAGCAGCGCAGCCATAGGACAGGGAGGCTCACCCCTCCACTTT. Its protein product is CASSAAIGQGGSPLHF.

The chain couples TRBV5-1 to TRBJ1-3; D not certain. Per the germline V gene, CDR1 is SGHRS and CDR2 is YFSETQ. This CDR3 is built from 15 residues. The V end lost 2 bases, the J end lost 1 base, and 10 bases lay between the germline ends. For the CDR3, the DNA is TGCGCCAGCAGCTTATGGGAAAGTTCTGGAAACACCATATATTTT. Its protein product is CASSLWESSGNTIYF.

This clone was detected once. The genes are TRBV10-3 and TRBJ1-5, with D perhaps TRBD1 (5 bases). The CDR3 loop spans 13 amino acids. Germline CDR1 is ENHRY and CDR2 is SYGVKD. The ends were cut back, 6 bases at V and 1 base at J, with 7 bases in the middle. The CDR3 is CAIRRDSNQPQHF. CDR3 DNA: TGTGCCATCAGGCGGGACAGCAATCAGCCCCAGCATTTT.

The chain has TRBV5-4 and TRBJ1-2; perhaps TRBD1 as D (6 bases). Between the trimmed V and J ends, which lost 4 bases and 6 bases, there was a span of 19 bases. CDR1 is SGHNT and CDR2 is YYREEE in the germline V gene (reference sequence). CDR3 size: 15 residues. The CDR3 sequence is CASSNPRGGSDGYTF. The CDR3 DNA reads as TGTGCCAGCAGCAATCCTAGGGGGGGGAGTGATGGCTACACCTTC.

CDR3 residues: CASSFRRAGGEANYGYTF. The CDR3 coding sequence is TGCGCCAGCAGCTTTCGTCGGGCAGGAGGGGAGGCTAACTATGGCTACACCTTC. The rearrangement joins TRBV5-1 to TRBJ1-2; D may be TRBD1 (5 bases). V lost 2 bases and J 0 bases, leaving 20 bases between the germline ends. The CDR3 contains 18 residues. Germline CDR1 reads SGHRS; CDR2 reads YFSETQ. Complete variable domain (other parts from reference TRBV5-1 and TRBJ1-2): KAGVTQTPRYLIKTRGQQVTLSCSPISGHRSVSWYQQTPGQGLQFLFEYFSETQRNKGNFPGRFSGRQFSNSRSEMNVSTLELGDSALYLCASSFRRAGGEANYGYTFGSGTRLTVV.

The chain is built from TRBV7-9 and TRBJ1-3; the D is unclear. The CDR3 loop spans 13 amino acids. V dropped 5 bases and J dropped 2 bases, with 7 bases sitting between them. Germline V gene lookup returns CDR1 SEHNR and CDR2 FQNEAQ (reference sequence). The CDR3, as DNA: TGTGCCAGCAGCCCCCTCGCTGGAAACACCATATATTTT. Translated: CASSPLAGNTIYF.

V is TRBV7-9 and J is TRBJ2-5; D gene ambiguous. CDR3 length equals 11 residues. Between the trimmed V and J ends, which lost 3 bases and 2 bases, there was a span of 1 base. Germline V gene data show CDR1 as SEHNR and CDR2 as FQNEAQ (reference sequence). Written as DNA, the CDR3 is TGTGCCAGCAGCTTTCAAGAGACCCAGTACTTC. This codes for CASSFQETQYF.

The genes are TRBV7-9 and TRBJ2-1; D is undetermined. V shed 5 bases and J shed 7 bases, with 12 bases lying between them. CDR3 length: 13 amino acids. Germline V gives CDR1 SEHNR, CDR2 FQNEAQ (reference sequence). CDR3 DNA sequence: TGTGCCAGCAGCCCGGGCCGAGTAAATGAGCAGTTCTTC. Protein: CASSPGRVNEQFF.

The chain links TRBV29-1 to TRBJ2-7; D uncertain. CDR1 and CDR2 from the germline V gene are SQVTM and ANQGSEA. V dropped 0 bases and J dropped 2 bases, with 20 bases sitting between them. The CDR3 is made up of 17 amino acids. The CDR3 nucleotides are TGCAGCGTTGAAGAAAGGAAACAAGGACGCGGACCCTACGAGCAGTACTTC. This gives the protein CSVEERKQGRGPYEQYF.

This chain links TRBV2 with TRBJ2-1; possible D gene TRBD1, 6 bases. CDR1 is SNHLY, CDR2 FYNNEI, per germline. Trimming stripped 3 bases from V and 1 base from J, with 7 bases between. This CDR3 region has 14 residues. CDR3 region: CASSEQGSYNEQFF. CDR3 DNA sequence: TGTGCCAGCAGTGAGCAGGGGTCCTACAATGAGCAGTTCTTC.

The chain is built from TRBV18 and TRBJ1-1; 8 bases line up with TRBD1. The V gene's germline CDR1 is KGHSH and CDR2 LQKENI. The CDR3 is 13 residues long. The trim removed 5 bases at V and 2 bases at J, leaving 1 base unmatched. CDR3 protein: CASSTGGNTEAFF. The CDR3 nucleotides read TGTGCCAGCTCAACAGGGGGAAACACTGAAGCTTTCTTT.

CDR3 DNA sequence: TGTGCCAGCTCACCCGGACAGGGAAGCAATCAGCCCCAGCATTTT. Amino acids: CASSPGQGSNQPQHF. This sequence joins TRBV18 and TRBJ1-5; TRBD1 aligns across 8 bases. The CDR3 is 15 residues long. V dropped 3 bases and J dropped 1; count of bases not matched to a gene: 2. In germline, CDR1 is KGHSH, CDR2 LQKENI.

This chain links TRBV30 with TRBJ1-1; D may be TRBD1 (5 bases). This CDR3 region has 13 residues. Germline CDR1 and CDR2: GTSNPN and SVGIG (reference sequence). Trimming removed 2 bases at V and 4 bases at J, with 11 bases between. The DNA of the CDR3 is TGTGCCTGGAGTCACTCAAGGGGCACTGAAGCTTTCTTT. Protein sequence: CAWSHSRGTEAFF.

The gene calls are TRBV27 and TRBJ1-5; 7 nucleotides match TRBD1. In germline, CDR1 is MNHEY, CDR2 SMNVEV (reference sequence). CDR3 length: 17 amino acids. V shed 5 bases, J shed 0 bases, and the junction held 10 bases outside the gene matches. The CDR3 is CASSMLQGVYSNQPQHF. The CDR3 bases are TGTGCCAGCAGTATGCTCCAGGGGGTCTATAGCAATCAGCCCCAGCATTTT.

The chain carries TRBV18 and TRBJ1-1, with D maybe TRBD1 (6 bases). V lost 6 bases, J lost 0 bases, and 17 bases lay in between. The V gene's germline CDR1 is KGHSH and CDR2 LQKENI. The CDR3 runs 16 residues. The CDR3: CASSQGQKQMNTEAFF. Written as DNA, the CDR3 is TGTGCCAGCTCCCAAGGACAGAAACAAATGAACACTGAAGCTTTCTTT.

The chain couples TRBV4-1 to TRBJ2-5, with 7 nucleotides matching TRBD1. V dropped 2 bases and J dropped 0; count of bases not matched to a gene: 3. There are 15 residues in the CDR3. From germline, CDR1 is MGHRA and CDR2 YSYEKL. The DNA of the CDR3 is TGCGCCAGCAGCCAAACCGGGACAGACCAAGAGACCCAGTACTTC. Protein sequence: CASSQTGTDQETQYF.

CDR3 loop: CASSYTRDEQFF. The CDR3 DNA reads TGTGCCAGCAGCTACACTCGGGATGAGCAGTTCTTC. The V and J genes are TRBV7-9 and TRBJ2-1, with D unclear. Trimming took off 4 bases at V and 8 bases at J, with 9 bases between the two ends. CDR1 SEHNR and CDR2 FQNEAQ come from the germline V gene (reference sequence). The CDR3 length is 12 residues.

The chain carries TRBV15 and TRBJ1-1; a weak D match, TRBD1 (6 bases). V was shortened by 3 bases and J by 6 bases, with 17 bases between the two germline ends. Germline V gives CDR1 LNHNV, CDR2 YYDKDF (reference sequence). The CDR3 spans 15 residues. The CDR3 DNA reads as TGTGCCACCAGCAGCCAAGGGGGAGGTAGGGCTGAAGCTTTCTTT. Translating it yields CATSSQGGGRAEAFF.

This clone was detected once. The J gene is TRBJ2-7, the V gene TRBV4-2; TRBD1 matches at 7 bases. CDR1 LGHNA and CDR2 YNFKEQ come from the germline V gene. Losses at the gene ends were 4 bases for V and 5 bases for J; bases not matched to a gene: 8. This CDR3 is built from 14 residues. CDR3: CASSLRQGLNEQYF. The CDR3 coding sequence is TGTGCCAGCAGCCTTAGACAGGGATTGAACGAGCAGTACTTC.

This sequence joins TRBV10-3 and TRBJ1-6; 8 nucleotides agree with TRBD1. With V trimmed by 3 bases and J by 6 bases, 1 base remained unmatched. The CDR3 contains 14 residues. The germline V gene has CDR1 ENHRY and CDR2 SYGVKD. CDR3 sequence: CAISDRGLNSPLHF. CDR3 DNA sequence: TGTGCCATCAGTGACAGGGGGCTTAATTCACCCCTCCACTTT.

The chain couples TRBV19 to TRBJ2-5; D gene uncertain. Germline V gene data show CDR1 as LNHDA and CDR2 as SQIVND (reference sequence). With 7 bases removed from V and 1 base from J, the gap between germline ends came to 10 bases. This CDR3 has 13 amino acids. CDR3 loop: CASTGSGQETQYF. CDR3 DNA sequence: TGTGCCAGTACGGGCTCAGGCCAAGAGACCCAGTACTTC.

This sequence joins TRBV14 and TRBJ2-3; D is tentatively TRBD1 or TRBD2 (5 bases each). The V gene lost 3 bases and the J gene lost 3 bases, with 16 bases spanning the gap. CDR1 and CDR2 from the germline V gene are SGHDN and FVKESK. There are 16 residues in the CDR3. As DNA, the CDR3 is TGTGCCAGCAGCCAGTTACTAGGGGTTGGAACAGATACGCAGTATTTT. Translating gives CASSQLLGVGTDTQYF.

DNA of the CDR3: TGTGCCACCCACCGGGACAGCAATTCACCCCTCCACTTT. Translation gives CATHRDSNSPLHF. This chain uses TRBV10-3 with TRBJ1-6, with 7 positions matching TRBD1. J was trimmed by 7 bases and V by 10 bases; bases with no gene match: 7. CDR3 length equals 13 residues. Germline CDR1 reads ENHRY; CDR2 reads SYGVKD.